This T cell receptor (beta chain) comes out of a study of cytomegalovirus exposure and HLA in healthy donors. With 1 base removed from V and 6 bases from J, the gap between germline ends came to 13 bases. CDR1 SGHDN and CDR2 FVKESK come from the germline V gene. The CDR3 length is 15 residues. Turning to this clone: The target antigen is unknown.

Researchers ran the PCR with 60 Vbeta and 13 Jbeta primers. Assay: immunoSEQ multiplex PCR; the TCRdb copy retains only in-frame clones and omits some. The listing records about 210,000 clones. Study-level findings and limits: It is likely that the observed cluster of highly shared sequence variants was a sequencing artifact.

This TCR was sampled from a woman in her twenties or thirties in good health and CMV-seropositive. The chain couples TRBV14 to TRBJ2-1; weak D call: TRBD2 (5 bases). The sequenced sample was PBMCs. The CDR3 protein is CASSQAFSVGNEQFF. The CDR3 bases are TGTGCCAGCAGCCAAGCCTTTAGCGTGGGCAATGAGCAGTTCTTC. The full variable domain, in which reference TRBV14 and TRBJ2-1 provide the parts outside the CDR3, is EAGVTQFPSHSVIEKGQTVTLRCDPISGHDNLYWYRRVMGKEIKFLLHFVKESKQDESGMPNNRFLAERTGGTYSTLKVQPAELEDSGVYFCASSQAFSVGNEQFFGPGTRLTVL.